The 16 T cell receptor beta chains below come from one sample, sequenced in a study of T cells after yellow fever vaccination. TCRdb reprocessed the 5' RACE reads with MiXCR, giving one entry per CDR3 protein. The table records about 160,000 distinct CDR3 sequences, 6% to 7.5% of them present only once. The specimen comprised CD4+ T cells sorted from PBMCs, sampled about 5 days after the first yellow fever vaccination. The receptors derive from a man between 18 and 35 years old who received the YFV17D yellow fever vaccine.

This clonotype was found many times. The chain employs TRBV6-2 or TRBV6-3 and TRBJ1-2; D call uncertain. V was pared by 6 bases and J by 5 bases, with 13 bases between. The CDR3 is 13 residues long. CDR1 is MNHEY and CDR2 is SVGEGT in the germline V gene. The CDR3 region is CASRRPMGYGYTF. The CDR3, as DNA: TGTGCCAGCAGACGCCCAATGGGGTATGGCTACACCTTC.

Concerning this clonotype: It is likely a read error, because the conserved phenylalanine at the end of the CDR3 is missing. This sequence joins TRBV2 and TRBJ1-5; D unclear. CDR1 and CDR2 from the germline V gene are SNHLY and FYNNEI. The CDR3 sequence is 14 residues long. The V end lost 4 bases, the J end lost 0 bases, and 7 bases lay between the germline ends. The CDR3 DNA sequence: TGTGCCAGCAGTGTGGAGGGTAGCAATCAGCCCCAGCATCTT. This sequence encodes CASSVEGSNQPQHL.

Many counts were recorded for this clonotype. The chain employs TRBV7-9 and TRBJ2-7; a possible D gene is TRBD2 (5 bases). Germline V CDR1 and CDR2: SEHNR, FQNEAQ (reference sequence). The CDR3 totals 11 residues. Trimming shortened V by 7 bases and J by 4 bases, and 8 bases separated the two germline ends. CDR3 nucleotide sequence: TGTGCCAGCAACTCGGGGTACGAGCAGTACTTC. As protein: CASNSGYEQYF.

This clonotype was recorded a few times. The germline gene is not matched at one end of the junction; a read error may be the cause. In nucleotides, the CDR3 is TGCGCCAGCAGCCAAGGCTTACGACGGGCGTTC. Protein: CASSQGLRRAF. The chain is built from TRBV4-1 and TRBJ1-2; no clear D gene. From germline, CDR1 is MGHRA and CDR2 YSYEKL. This CDR3 has 11 residues.

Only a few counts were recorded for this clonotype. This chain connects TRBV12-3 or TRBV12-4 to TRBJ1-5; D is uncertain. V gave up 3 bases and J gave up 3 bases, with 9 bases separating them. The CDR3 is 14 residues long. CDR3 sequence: CASSFGSFNQPQHF. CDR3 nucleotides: TGTGCCAGCAGTTTCGGTTCTTTCAATCAGCCCCAGCATTTT.

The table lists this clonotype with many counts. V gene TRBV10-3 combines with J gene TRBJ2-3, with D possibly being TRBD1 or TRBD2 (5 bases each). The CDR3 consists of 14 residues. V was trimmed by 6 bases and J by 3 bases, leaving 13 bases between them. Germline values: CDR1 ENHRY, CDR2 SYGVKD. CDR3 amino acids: CAIRPGTRTDTQYF. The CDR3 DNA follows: TGTGCCATCAGGCCCGGGACGAGGACAGATACGCAGTATTTT.

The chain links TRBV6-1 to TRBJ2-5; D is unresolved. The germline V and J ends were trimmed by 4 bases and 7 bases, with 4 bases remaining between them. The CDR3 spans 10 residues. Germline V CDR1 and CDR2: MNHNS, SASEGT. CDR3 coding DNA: TGTGCCAGCAGTGCCGGGACCCAGTACTTC. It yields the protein CASSAGTQYF.

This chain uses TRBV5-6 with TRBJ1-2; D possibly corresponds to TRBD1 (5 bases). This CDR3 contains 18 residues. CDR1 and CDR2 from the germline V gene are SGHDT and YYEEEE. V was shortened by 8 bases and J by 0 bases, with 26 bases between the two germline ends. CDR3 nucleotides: TGTGCCAGGGGCCTCGGGCCCACCGGGACTGGATCTAACTATGGCTACACCTTC. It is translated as CARGLGPTGTGSNYGYTF.

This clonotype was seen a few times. CDR3 amino acids: CASSQLGPGQSPVGGYNEQFF. As DNA, the CDR3 is TGTGCCAGCAGCCAGCTTGGGCCGGGACAGAGCCCCGTGGGGGGCTACAATGAGCAGTTCTTC. This chain joins TRBV3-1 and TRBJ2-1; maybe TRBD1 (7 bases). The germline V and J ends were trimmed by 3 bases and 3 bases, with 30 bases remaining between them. Germline V gives CDR1 LGHDT, CDR2 YNNKEL (reference sequence). The CDR3 runs to 21 residues.

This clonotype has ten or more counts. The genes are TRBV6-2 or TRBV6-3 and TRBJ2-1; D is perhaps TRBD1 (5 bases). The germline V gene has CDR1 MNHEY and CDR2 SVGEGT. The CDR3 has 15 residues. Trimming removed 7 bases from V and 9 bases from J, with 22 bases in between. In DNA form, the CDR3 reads TGTGCCAGCACTCCCTTGGGGCAGGGTGAAAGTGAGCAGTTCTTC. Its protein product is CASTPLGQGESEQFF.

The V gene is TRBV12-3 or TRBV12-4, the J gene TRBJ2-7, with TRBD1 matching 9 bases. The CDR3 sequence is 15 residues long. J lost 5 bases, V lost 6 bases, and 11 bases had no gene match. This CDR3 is CASSPTGGSFDEQYF. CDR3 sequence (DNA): TGTGCCAGCAGCCCCACAGGGGGCAGCTTTGACGAGCAGTACTTC.

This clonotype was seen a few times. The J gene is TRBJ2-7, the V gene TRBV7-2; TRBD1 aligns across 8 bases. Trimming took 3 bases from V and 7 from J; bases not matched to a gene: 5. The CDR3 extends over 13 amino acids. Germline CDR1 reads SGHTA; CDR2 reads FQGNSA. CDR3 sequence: CASSLDRAGEQYF. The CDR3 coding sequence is TGTGCCAGCAGCTTGGACAGGGCGGGGGAGCAGTACTTC. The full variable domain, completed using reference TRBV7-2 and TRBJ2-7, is GAGVSQSPSNKVTEKGKDVELRCDPISGHTALYWYRQSLGQGLEFLIYFQGNSAPDKSGLPSDRFSAERTGGSVSTLTIQRTQQEDSAVYLCASSLDRAGEQYFGPGTRLTVT.

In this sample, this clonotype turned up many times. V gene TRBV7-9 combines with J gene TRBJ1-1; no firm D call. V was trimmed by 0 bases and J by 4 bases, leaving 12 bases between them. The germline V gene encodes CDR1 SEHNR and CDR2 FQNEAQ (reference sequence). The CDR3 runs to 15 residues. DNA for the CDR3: TGTGCCAGCAGCTTAGCGCTGTCTATAACCACTGAAGCTTTCTTT. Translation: CASSLALSITTEAFF.

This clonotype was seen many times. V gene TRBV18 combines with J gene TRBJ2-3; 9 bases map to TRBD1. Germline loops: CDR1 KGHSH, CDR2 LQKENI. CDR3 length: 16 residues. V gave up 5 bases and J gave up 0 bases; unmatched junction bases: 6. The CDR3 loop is CASSNRGPTSTDTQYF. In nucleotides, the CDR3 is TGTGCCAGCTCAAACAGGGGGCCGACTAGCACAGATACGCAGTATTTT.

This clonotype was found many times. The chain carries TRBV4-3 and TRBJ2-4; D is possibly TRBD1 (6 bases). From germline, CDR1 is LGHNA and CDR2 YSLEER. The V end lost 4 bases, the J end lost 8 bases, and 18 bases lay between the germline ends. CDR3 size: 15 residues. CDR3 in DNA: TGCGCCAGCAGCCGAGATTACAGGGTGGGGGACATTCAGTACTTC. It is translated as CASSRDYRVGDIQYF.

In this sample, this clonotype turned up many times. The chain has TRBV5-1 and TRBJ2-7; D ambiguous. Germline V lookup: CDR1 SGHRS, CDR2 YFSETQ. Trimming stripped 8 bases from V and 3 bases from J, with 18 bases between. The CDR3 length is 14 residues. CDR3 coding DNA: TGCGCCAGTGCAGGAAACGAGGCGCTCTACGAGCAGTACTTC. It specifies CASAGNEALYEQYF. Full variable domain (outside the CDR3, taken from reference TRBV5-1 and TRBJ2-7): KAGVTQTPRYLIKTRGQQVTLSCSPISGHRSVSWYQQTPGQGLQFLFEYFSETQRNKGNFPGRFSGRQFSNSRSEMNVSTLELGDSALYLCASAGNEALYEQYFGPGTRLTVT.